This entry describes one T cell receptor (beta chain). The data were produced by immunoSEQ multiplex PCR, yet TCRdb's version contains in-frame clones alone and is incomplete. This table has 25,000 to 30,000 clones, 65% to 85% appearing once. This sample is part of a study of PD-1 blockade in classical Hodgkin lymphoma. V shed 5 bases and J 8 bases; nucleotides not matched to a gene: 23. The CDR3 has 18 residues. Germline V CDR1 and CDR2: SEHNR, FQNEAQ (reference sequence). Time point of the sample: cycle 4 day 1 (C4D1), after less than seven weeks of nivolumab. With no exception, relapse followed autologous stem cell transplantation in all patients, and brentuximab vedotin exposure varied. Magnetic negative selection was used to purify CD4+ T cells from thawed PBMCs.

The chain is built from TRBV7-9 and TRBJ1-2; 7 nucleotides align to TRBD1. This clonotype was sampled from a human donor with classical Hodgkin lymphoma. Sample: CD4+ T cells from blood, taken before the fourth cycle of nivolumab. The DNA for the CDR3 is TGTGCCAGCAGCCACTTTCGGCCGGGGACAGCCCAAAACGGGGGCTACACCTTC. Translation: CASSHFRPGTAQNGGYTF.